A single sample is the source of the 8 T cell receptor beta chains below, sequenced in a study of cytomegalovirus exposure and HLA in healthy donors. Amplification used 60 Vbeta primers and 13 Jbeta primers. Only in-frame clones appear in the TCRdb table, and some are missing; sequencing was by immunoSEQ multiplex PCR. The sample table includes 25,000 to 35,000 clones. The sequencing input was PBMCs. These receptors were taken from a man between 40 and 49 years old in good health and CMV-seronegative.

The chain links TRBV4-1 to TRBJ2-1; 8 bases agree with TRBD1. The germline gives CDR1 MGHRA, CDR2 YSYEKL. The V segment lost 1 base and the J segment 8 bases; nucleotides outside the gene matches: 7. The CDR3 consists of 15 residues. This chain's CDR3 is CASSQADRGSDEQFF. The CDR3 nucleotides read TGCGCCAGCAGCCAAGCAGACAGGGGTTCGGATGAGCAGTTCTTC.

V and J are TRBV7-8 and TRBJ1-3, with 7 bases lining up with TRBD1. J was trimmed by 8 bases and V by 5 bases; bases with no gene match: 15. The CDR3 spans 16 residues. Germline-derived CDR1 and CDR2 are SGHVS and FQNEAQ. The CDR3 spells CASSKRQGLRADTIYF. DNA for the CDR3: TGTGCCAGCAGCAAACGACAGGGTCTTAGAGCAGACACCATATATTTT.

The chain recombines TRBV7-9 with TRBJ1-1; D is unclear. The V gene lost 5 bases and the J gene lost 1 base, with 8 bases spanning the gap. The CDR3 covers 13 residues. In germline, CDR1 is SEHNR, CDR2 FQNEAQ (reference sequence). DNA of the CDR3: TGTGCCAGCAGCAGAGGTGGGAACACTGAAGCTTTCTTT. Translating gives CASSRGGNTEAFF.

This chain uses TRBV9 with TRBJ1-1; TRBD1 is a possible D gene (5 bases). Germline-derived CDR1 and CDR2 are SGDLS and YYNGEE. The CDR3 spans 15 residues. The ends were cut back, 0 bases at V and 3 bases at J, with 12 bases in the middle. DNA for the CDR3: TGTGCCAGCAGCGTAGGCCTTCGGGGGGACACTGAAGCTTTCTTT. It translates to CASSVGLRGDTEAFF.

The rearrangement joins TRBV29-1 to TRBJ1-5, with D possibly being TRBD1 (6 bases). Trimming cost V 4 bases and J 3 bases, with 7 bases left between them. Germline-derived CDR1 and CDR2 are SQVTM and ANQGSEA. This CDR3 region has 12 residues. CDR3 sequence (DNA): TGCAGCGTTGGACAGGACAATCAGCCCCAGCATTTT. Its translation: CSVGQDNQPQHF.

V usage is TRBV6-5 and J usage is TRBJ2-3; D is undetermined. Looked up from germline, CDR1 is MNHEY and CDR2 is SVGAGI. The CDR3 has 15 residues. Between the trimmed V and J ends, which lost 4 bases and 1 base, there was a span of 12 bases. The CDR3 spells CASSSHERGTDTQYF. CDR3 bases: TGTGCCAGCAGTTCGCACGAAAGAGGCACAGATACGCAGTATTTT.

The chain joins TRBV7-9 to TRBJ2-3, with 12 bases lining up with TRBD2. Per the germline V gene, CDR1 is SEHNR and CDR2 is FQNEAQ (reference sequence). This CDR3 comprises 17 residues. With V trimmed by 6 bases and J by 2 bases, 9 bases remained unmatched. The CDR3: CASRPFPSGRVTDTQYF. The CDR3 DNA sequence: TGTGCCAGCAGGCCGTTTCCTAGCGGGAGGGTCACAGATACGCAGTATTTT.

The chain employs TRBV2 and TRBJ2-1; D possibly corresponds to TRBD1 (5 bases). This CDR3 spans 14 amino acids. From germline, CDR1 is SNHLY and CDR2 FYNNEI. V gave up 7 bases and J gave up 2 bases, with 12 bases separating them. The CDR3 bases are TGTGCCAGCAACGGACAAGGAACCTACAATGAGCAGTTCTTC. It specifies CASNGQGTYNEQFF.